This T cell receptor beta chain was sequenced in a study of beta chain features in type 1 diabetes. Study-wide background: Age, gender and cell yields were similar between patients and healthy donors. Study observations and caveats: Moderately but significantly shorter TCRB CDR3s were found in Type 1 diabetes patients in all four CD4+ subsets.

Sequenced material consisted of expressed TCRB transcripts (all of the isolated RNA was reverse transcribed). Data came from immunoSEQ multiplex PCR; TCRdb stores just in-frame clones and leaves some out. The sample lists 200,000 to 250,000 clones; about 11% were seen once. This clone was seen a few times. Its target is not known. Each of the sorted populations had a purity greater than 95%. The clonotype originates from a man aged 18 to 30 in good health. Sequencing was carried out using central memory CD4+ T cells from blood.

The CDR3 nucleotides are TGTGCCAGCAGTCCACAGACAGGGGGGCGCTTCCATCAGCCCCAGCATTTT. This encodes CASSPQTGGRFHQPQHF. The gene calls are TRBV27 and TRBJ1-5, with 9 bases lining up with TRBD1. CDR1 is MNHEY, CDR2 SMNVEV, per germline (reference sequence). The CDR3 is 17 amino acids. V shed 5 bases and J 5 bases; nucleotides not matched to a gene: 13.